This TCR beta chain was sequenced in a study of neurological immune-mediated disorders. This clonotype has a count of ten or more. The antigen is undetermined. The authors produced cDNA by 5'RACE using 10-nucleotide random UMIs. In every sequencing run, more than 200 million TCR-beta sequences were generated from 15-18 subjects. One entry per CDR3 protein, called by TCRdb with MiXCR from the 5' RACE reads. The table lists tens of thousands of distinct CDR3 sequences, around 3.8% of them singletons. Study-wide findings and caveats: Private repertoires in all groups were suggested by the finding that expanded clones across subjects shared no CDR3 amino acid sequences.

Input material: CD4+ T cells from blood. This clonotype originated in a woman in her thirties or forties with multiple sclerosis.

The CDR3 coding sequence is TGTGCCAGCAGCTTGATAAGCACCGGGGAGCTGTTTTTT. Translated, it gives CASSLISTGELFF. The chain couples TRBV5-5 to TRBJ2-2, with D hard to call. V was shortened by 1 base and J by 4 bases, with 5 bases between the two germline ends. The germline CDR1 and CDR2 sequences are SGHKS and YYEKEE (reference sequence). The CDR3 extends over 13 amino acids.